A selection of T cell receptor beta chains follows, all from one sample in a study of cytomegalovirus exposure and HLA in healthy donors. Profiled with immunoSEQ multiplex PCR; TCRdb holds only in-frame clones, not every one. The table has 150,000 to 200,000 clones, over 60% seen once; the top ten hold less than 2.5%. Sequenced: PBMCs. Receptor source: a woman between 50 and 59 years old in good health and CMV-seronegative. CDR3s include the opening cysteine and the closing phenylalanine or tryptophan.

V gene: TRBV18
J gene: .
CDR3 protein: CASSPGTGGEQYF

V gene: TRBV4-3
J gene: TRBJ1-5
CDR3 protein: CASSQETGGNQPQHF

V gene: TRBV7-8
J gene: TRBJ2-2
CDR3 protein: CASSLRLQHRELFF

V gene: TRBV27
J gene: TRBJ1-6
CDR3 protein: CASSLQSYNSPLHF

V gene: TRBV5-6
J gene: TRBJ2-6
CDR3 protein: CASSPAGANVLTF

V gene: TRBV29-1
J gene: TRBJ2-7
CDR3 protein: CSVSGQGPYEQYF

V gene: TRBV19
J gene: TRBJ2-7
CDR3 protein: CASSAFSGKGYEQYF

V gene: TRBV9
J gene: TRBJ1-2
CDR3 protein: CATSPSSESNYGYTF

V gene: TRBV5-1
J gene: TRBJ2-7
CDR3 protein: CASSSRDSFSYEQYF

V gene: TRBV7-2
J gene: TRBJ2-3
CDR3 protein: CASSLGPFTSLTDTQYF

V gene: TRBV7-2
J gene: TRBJ1-1
CDR3 protein: CASSSRTGDTEASF

V gene: TRBV6-5
J gene: TRBJ1-5
CDR3 protein: CASSYLSNQPQHF

V gene: TRBV19
J gene: TRBJ1-5
CDR3 protein: CASSGLADNQPQHF

V gene: TRBV25-1
J gene: TRBJ1-2
CDR3 protein: CASSAGTQLYGYTF

V gene: TRBV9
J gene: TRBJ2-3
CDR3 protein: CASSGGGEIDTQYF

V gene: TRBV6-1
J gene: TRBJ2-5
CDR3 protein: CASNLLAGGQETQYF

V gene: TRBV5-1
J gene: TRBJ2-3
CDR3 protein: CASSLPGTSERDVPSTDTQYF

V gene: TRBV19
J gene: TRBJ2-5
CDR3 protein: CASGPQETQYF

V gene: TRBV9
J gene: TRBJ2-2
CDR3 protein: CASSVGGSGRTGELFF

V gene: TRBV20-1
J gene: TRBJ1-5
CDR3 protein: CRENRGQPQHF